Below, 16 T cell receptor beta chains from the same sample are listed, as sequenced in a study of T cells in Graves' hyperthyroidism and ophthalmopathy. TCR beta CDR3 region amplification was performed from RNA transcripts. The HTBI set primed first-round TCR CDR3 RT-PCR. TCRdb re-called the multiplex PCR reads with MiXCR, one entry per CDR3 protein. The sample includes approximately 600,000 distinct CDR3 sequences, approximately 14% of them seen just once. The sample taken for sequencing was blood. Receptor source: a woman aged 40 to 50 with Graves' ophthalmopathy.

This sequence joins TRBV6-1 and TRBJ1-5, with TRBD1 identical over 7 bases. The CDR3 consists of 16 residues. The V segment lost 6 bases and the J segment 2 bases; nucleotides outside the gene matches: 10. CDR1 and CDR2 (germline): MNHNS, SASEGT. The CDR3 loop reads CASRQDDRVGNQPQHF. DNA for the CDR3: TGTGCCAGCAGACAAGATGACAGGGTTGGCAATCAGCCCCAGCATTTT.

This clonotype is medium-sized by share. This chain uses TRBV6-5 with TRBJ1-5, with D possibly being TRBD1 (5 bases). Germline assignment: CDR1 MNHEY and CDR2 SVGAGI. This CDR3 is built from 16 residues. V was trimmed by 7 bases and J by 3 bases, leaving 19 bases between them. This CDR3 reads CASTQKSRTPNQPQHF. The DNA for the CDR3 is TGTGCCAGCACCCAGAAGTCCAGGACACCCAATCAGCCCCAGCATTTT.

This clonotype occurred many times. The chain couples TRBV5-1 to TRBJ2-7; either TRBD1 or TRBD2 may supply D (6 bases each). The CDR3 has 15 residues. CDR1 is SGHRS, CDR2 YFSETQ, per germline. The V gene lost 4 bases and the J gene lost 4 bases, with 18 bases spanning the gap. As DNA, the CDR3 is TGCGCCAGCAGCCTACTTCTGGGGGGCAAGTACGAGCAGTACTTC. It specifies CASSLLLGGKYEQYF.

This clonotype appeared a few times. The CDR3 nucleotides read TGTGGGGCAGCCAAATGGAATAGCAATCAGCCCCAGCATTTT. It codes for CGAAKWNSNQPQHF. V is TRBV19 and J is TRBJ1-5; no firm D call. This CDR3 spans 14 amino acids. Germline values: CDR1 LNHDA, CDR2 SQIVND (reference sequence).

This rearrangement joins TRBV6-1 to TRBJ2-4; weak D call: TRBD1 (6 bases). V was trimmed by 6 bases and J by 3 bases, leaving 21 bases between them. CDR1 and CDR2 (germline): MNHNS, SASEGT. This CDR3 has 17 residues. DNA for the CDR3: TGTGCCAGCAGCCGCGGACAGACCCAATTTGGCAAAAACATTCAGTACTTC. The encoded protein is CASSRGQTQFGKNIQYF.

In this sample, this clonotype turned up a few times. The chain is built from TRBV6-1 and TRBJ2-7; weak D call: TRBD1 (6 bases). Trimming stripped 1 base from V and 3 bases from J, with 10 bases between. The germline CDR1 and CDR2 sequences are MNHNS and SASEGT. There are 14 residues in the CDR3. The chain's CDR3 is CASSEGAGVYEQYF. CDR3 bases: TGTGCCAGCAGTGAAGGGGCAGGGGTCTACGAGCAGTACTTC.

The table lists this clonotype with many counts. V and J are TRBV25-1 and TRBJ2-4; 10 bases are a match to TRBD2. V gave up 11 bases and J gave up 1 base; unmatched junction bases: 14. The CDR3 covers 17 residues. The V gene's germline CDR1 is MGHDK and CDR2 SYGVNS. This CDR3 is CAPKGASGRRAKNIQYF. The CDR3 nucleotides read TGTGCCCCCAAAGGAGCTAGCGGGAGACGTGCCAAAAACATTCAGTACTTC.

This sequence joins TRBV12-3 or TRBV12-4 and TRBJ1-6; 10 bases agree with TRBD1. The CDR3 length is 16 residues. Germline trimming cut 5 bases from V and 6 bases from J; bases unmatched to any gene: 7. CDR3 loop: CASSPTGTGVNSPLHF. CDR3 bases: TGTGCCAGCAGTCCCACCGGGACAGGGGTTAATTCACCCCTCCACTTT.

Remarks on this clonotype: This clone may be a read error of a much larger clone one base away. The CDR3 protein is CASSLGLANAYEQYF. The CDR3 DNA sequence: TGTGCCAGCAGCTTAGGCCTAGCGAATGCCTACGAGCAGTACTTC. This chain connects TRBV7-2 to TRBJ2-7; tentatively, D is TRBD2 (6 bases). The CDR3 totals 15 residues. Germline V lookup: CDR1 SGHTA, CDR2 FQGNSA. V lost 1 base, J lost 2 bases, and 12 bases lay in between.

This clonotype was seen repeatedly, ten times or more. This sequence joins TRBV20-1 and TRBJ2-7; tentatively, D is TRBD1 (7 bases). The V end lost 0 bases, the J end lost 4 bases, and 16 bases lay between the germline ends. The CDR3 totals 15 residues. The germline V gene has CDR1 DFQATT and CDR2 SNEGSKA (reference sequence). The CDR3 coding sequence is TGCAGTGCTAGAGATCGACAGGGAGGTCCGTACGAGCAGTACTTC. Its translation: CSARDRQGGPYEQYF.

The V call is TRBV7-8, the J call TRBJ2-7; 11 bases are shared with TRBD1. The CDR3 runs 17 residues. Losses at the gene ends were 5 bases for V and 2 bases for J; bases not matched to a gene: 11. Germline V gene data show CDR1 as SGHVS and CDR2 as FQNEAQ. The CDR3 DNA follows: TGTGCCAGCAGCGTCCCGGGACAGGGGGGTACCCCCTACGAGCAGTACTTC. Translation gives CASSVPGQGGTPYEQYF.

This clonotype has at least ten counts. In DNA form, the CDR3 reads TGTGCCAGCTCACCATCGGTAGGACCTCGGGATGGCTACACCTTC. This sequence encodes CASSPSVGPRDGYTF. This rearrangement joins TRBV18 to TRBJ1-2; D uncertain. The CDR3 runs 15 residues. V gave up 2 bases and J gave up 6 bases, with 16 bases separating them. From germline, CDR1 is KGHSH and CDR2 LQKENI.

This clonotype turned up a few times. The chain recombines TRBV6-2 or TRBV6-3 with TRBJ2-7; D possibly corresponds to TRBD2 (5 bases). The ends were cut back, 3 bases at V and 3 bases at J, with 12 bases in the middle. Germline V gives CDR1 MNHEY, CDR2 SVGEGT. The CDR3 contains 14 residues. The CDR3 loop is CASSYPSLVYEQYF. DNA of the CDR3: TGTGCCAGCAGTTATCCTAGCTTGGTCTACGAGCAGTACTTC.

In this sample, this clonotype turned up a few times. This chain uses TRBV11-2 with TRBJ2-3; 7 nucleotides agree with TRBD2. Losses at the gene ends were 3 bases for V and 0 bases for J; bases not matched to a gene: 9. The CDR3 has 17 residues. Germline CDR1 reads SGHAT; CDR2 reads FQNNGV. The CDR3 DNA reads as TGTGCCAGCAGCTTTGCTACTAGCGCCCCTAGCACAGATACGCAGTATTTT. Its translation: CASSFATSAPSTDTQYF.

In this sample, this clonotype turned up many times. This chain connects TRBV6-2 or TRBV6-3 to TRBJ1-1; D might be TRBD1 (6 bases). Germline CDR1 and CDR2: MNHEY and SVGEGT. CDR3 length equals 18 residues. Trimming pared 7 bases from V and 4 bases from J, leaving 28 bases between. The CDR3 region is CASNLGGWAALLTTEAFF. Written as DNA, the CDR3 is TGTGCCAGCAACCTAGGGGGGTGGGCAGCCCTTTTGACCACTGAAGCTTTCTTT.

The J gene is TRBJ1-5, the V gene TRBV15; TRBD1 matches 7 bases. CDR1 and CDR2 from the germline V gene are LNHNV and YYDKDF (reference sequence). The CDR3 has 13 residues. V gave up 3 bases and J gave up 7 bases; unmatched junction bases: 3. CDR3 amino acids: CATSRDRNQPQHF. In DNA, the CDR3 is TGTGCCACCAGCAGGGACAGGAACCAGCCCCAGCATTTT.